This T cell receptor beta chain was sequenced during a study of blood T cell repertoires in COVID-19. Study information: The origin of the acute and convalescent COVID-19 samples was the United States, Italy and Spain. In each case, the material was cDNA or gDNA derived from T cells, B-cell-depleted T cells, or PBMCs.

Trimming at V came to 5 bases and at J to 0 bases, leaving 6 bases not matched to a gene. This CDR3 has 15 amino acids. From germline, CDR1 is SGHTA and CDR2 FQGNSA. Study processing details: Scientists estimated how many nucleated cells there were by amplifying reference gene primers. This table comes from immunoSEQ multiplex PCR, and its TCRdb copy is limited to in-frame clones, with some not included. V, J and clone size derive from that table, while D and trimming were established from the DNA sequence. Among about 230,000 clones listed, 80% to 90% were seen once. Sequencing was carried out using peripheral blood. The sequence derives from a woman older than 75 with active or convalescent COVID-19. The chain has TRBV7-2 and TRBJ2-7; 8 bases align to TRBD1. As DNA, the CDR3 is TGTGCCAGCAGCCACCGGGACAGGAGCTCCTACGAGCAGTACTTC. Translation gives CASSHRDRSSYEQYF.